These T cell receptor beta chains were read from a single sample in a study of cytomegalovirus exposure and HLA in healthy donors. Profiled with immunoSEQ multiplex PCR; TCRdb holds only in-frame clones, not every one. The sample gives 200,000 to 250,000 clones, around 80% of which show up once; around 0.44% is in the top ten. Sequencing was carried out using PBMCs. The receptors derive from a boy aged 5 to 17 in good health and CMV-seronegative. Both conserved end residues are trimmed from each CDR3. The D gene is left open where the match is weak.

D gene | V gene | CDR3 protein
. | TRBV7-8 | ASSLGRPPRAYT
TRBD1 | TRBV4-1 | ASSQDRGDRGLIDEQY
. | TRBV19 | ASANPRSDYGYT
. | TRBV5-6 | ASSWGRVDEKLF
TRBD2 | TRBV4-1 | ASSQRTSGSYEQY
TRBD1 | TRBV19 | ASSLDREGEKLF
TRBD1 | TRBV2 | ASSQEGTGSYEQY
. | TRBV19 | ASSMRRGQPQH
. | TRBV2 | ASTQRGAGDYGYT
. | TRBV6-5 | ASSLGLSSSQPQH
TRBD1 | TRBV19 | ASLRQGPTEAF
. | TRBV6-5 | ASRQGVESSYEQY
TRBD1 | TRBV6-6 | ASSRQGKGGPEAF